This entry features one TCR beta chain sequence. What it binds is not known. The sample belongs to a study of early stage breast cancer tumors. Turning to the study itself: Approximately 10-fold was the mean read coverage per sample.

The ends were cut back, 0 bases at V and 3 bases at J, with 14 bases in the middle. CDR1 is LGHNA and CDR2 is YSLEER in the germline V gene. The CDR3 totals 17 residues. Whole-study results and caveats: Enriched TCRB sequences shared across patients were mostly commonly generated sequences. In about 90% of the 16 patients, blood comparison separated tumor from normal breast.

Each sample had two DNA replicates, 0.5 ug blood or about 1.4 ug tissue. Repertoires were generated with immunoSEQ multiplex PCR, while TCRdb's copy carries only in-frame clones and drops some. The repertoire holds around 53,000 clones, with about 89% as singletons. Sequenced input: blood. This receptor was obtained from a person aged 65-85 years with breast cancer. The rearrangement joins TRBV4-3 to TRBJ2-2; maybe TRBD1 (6 bases). The CDR3: CASSQDPWGPDTGELFF. For the CDR3, the DNA is TGCGCCAGCAGCCAAGATCCGTGGGGGCCGGACACCGGGGAGCTGTTTTTT.